The subject of this entry is one TCR beta chain. What it recognizes is unknown. The data originate from a study of neoadjuvant nivolumab and ipilimumab in lung cancer. Study conclusions and caveats: Higher pretherapy blood TCR richness went with higher resected-tumor richness. Compared with tumor-adjacent uninvolved lung, resected tumors showed greater richness and clonality. TCR clonality did not significantly correlate with pathologic tumor regression.

Trimming pared 6 bases from V and 4 bases from J, leaving 9 bases between. CDR1 is MNHNY and CDR2 is SVGAGI in the germline V gene (reference sequence). There are 12 residues in the CDR3. The method was immunoSEQ multiplex PCR; TCRdb's version includes in-frame clones alone and lacks a portion of them. This sample yields roughly 28,000 clones, of which over 80% are seen a single time; 5.1% belongs to the top ten. The sample here was tumor tissue, taken after neoadjuvant nivolumab, alone or with ipilimumab, at or shortly before surgery. The TCR comes from an adult with non-small cell lung cancer. The V call is TRBV6-6, the J call TRBJ2-5; D may be TRBD2 (5 bases). CDR3 region: CASRRRGETQYF. The CDR3 DNA reads TGTGCCAGCAGGCGTCGGGGAGAGACCCAGTACTTC.